The sample holds a few counts of the clone carrying this T cell receptor (beta chain). They isolated at least 6 million PBMCs from each sample. The ends lost 1 base at V and 2 bases at J; junction bases unmatched: 1. CDR1 is LGHNA and CDR2 is YSLEER in the germline V gene. CDR3 length equals 14 residues. The data originate from a study of blood T cells in healthy people across ages. Together with a sample-barcoded 5' primer, a J-beta primer mix was included in a second PCR lasting about 7 to 11 cycles. All samples yielded 3 million or more CDR3-containing paired-end reads. Each CDR3 protein gets one entry after TCRdb re-called the 5' RACE reads with MiXCR. Here the sample spans about 1,400,000 distinct CDR3 sequences, approximately 63% being singletons.

The receptor's source is a man in his late teens or twenties in good health. Sequencing was performed on blood. This rearrangement joins TRBV4-3 to TRBJ2-5; 7 positions agree with TRBD1. This CDR3 is CASSQGTGQETQYF. Written as DNA, the CDR3 is TGCGCCAGCAGCCAAGGGACAGGACAAGAGACCCAGTACTTC.